This T cell receptor (beta chain) is from a study of CD8+ T cells in alopecia areata. The CDR3 totals 18 residues. From germline, CDR1 is SGHDT and CDR2 YYEEEE. V was pared by 0 bases and J by 6 bases, with 25 bases between. Sequencing relied on a cDNA template that was reverse transcribed from extracted RNA. Clones were sequenced by immunoSEQ multiplex PCR, and TCRdb holds only the in-frame ones, with some missing. The sample contains under 300,000 clones, around 67% of which appear only once. The chain carries TRBV5-6 and TRBJ2-7; the D call may be TRBD1 or TRBD2 (5 bases each). The sample was CD4+ T cells sorted from blood, taken at week 0. The clonotype was recovered from a human donor with alopecia areata. The CDR3 is CASSLVGVAGTGVSEQYF. CDR3 in DNA: TGTGCCAGCAGCTTGGTCGGGGTGGCTGGTACAGGTGTGAGCGAGCAGTACTTC.